The 10 T cell receptor beta chains in this list originate from one sample, sequenced in a study of T cells in Graves' hyperthyroidism and ophthalmopathy. Amplification of TCR beta CDR3 regions used RNA as the template. Researchers ran a first-round RT-PCR on the TCR CDR3 using the HTBI primer set. Each CDR3 protein gets one entry after TCRdb re-called the multiplex PCR reads with MiXCR. The sample yields about 200,000 distinct CDR3 sequences, roughly a sixth seen once. Sequenced sample: blood. These receptor sequences come from a woman aged 45-65 years with Graves' hyperthyroidism.

This clonotype was detected many times. The chain combines TRBV5-1 with TRBJ1-1; maybe TRBD1 (6 bases). The CDR3 contains 13 residues. Germline CDR1 SGHRS, CDR2 YFSETQ. Trimming removed 1 base from V and 7 bases from J, with 11 bases in between. The CDR3 protein is CASSLRGAGEAFF. In nucleotides, the CDR3 is TGCGCCAGCAGCTTGCGGGGGGCCGGTGAAGCTTTCTTT.

This clonotype has more than one count but fewer than ten. The chain links TRBV10-3 to TRBJ1-2; no reliable D call. The CDR3 covers 15 residues. The germline CDR1 and CDR2 sequences are ENHRY and SYGVKD. V was shortened by 0 bases and J by 4 bases, with 12 bases between the two germline ends. For the CDR3, the DNA is TGTGCCATCAGTGAGTCGTCTCTAGTCAGCTATGGCTACACCTTC. Encoded protein: CAISESSLVSYGYTF.

The CDR3 spells CASSQGLNYGYTF. The CDR3 DNA reads as TGTGCCAGCAGCCAGGGACTGAACTATGGCTACACCTTC. The V and J genes are TRBV3-1 and TRBJ1-2, with D perhaps matching TRBD1 (5 bases). Germline lookup yields CDR1 LGHDT and CDR2 YNNKEL (reference sequence). Between the trimmed V and J ends, which lost 3 bases and 2 bases, there was a span of 7 bases. The CDR3 is made up of 13 amino acids.

Many counts were recorded for this clonotype. V is TRBV20-1 and J is TRBJ2-4; D not resolved. The CDR3 is 15 amino acids. V was trimmed by 3 bases and J by 1 base, leaving 13 bases between them. In germline, CDR1 is DFQATT, CDR2 SNEGSKA (reference sequence). CDR3 protein: CSASGSNAAKNIQYF. Written as DNA, the CDR3 is TGCAGTGCTAGTGGGTCGAATGCTGCCAAAAACATTCAGTACTTC.

This clonotype turned up a few times. This may arise from a read error, as a much more abundant clone is one base away. The V gene is TRBV12-3 or TRBV12-4, the J gene TRBJ2-1; 9 nucleotides align to TRBD2. V was clipped by 5 bases and J by 0 bases; unmatched bases: 2. The CDR3 is made up of 15 amino acids. The CDR3 DNA reads as TGTGCCAGCAGTCATAGCGGGAGCTCCTACAATGAGCAGTTCTTC. Its translation: CASSHSGSSYNEQFF.

This clonotype was counted many times. The chain recombines TRBV11-3 with TRBJ2-5; D may be TRBD1 (5 bases). The CDR3 extends over 16 amino acids. V was trimmed by 5 bases and J by 2 bases, leaving 18 bases between them. CDR1 is SGHNT and CDR2 is YENEEA in the germline V gene. The CDR3 loop reads CASSLSSQVGQETQYF. The CDR3 nucleotides read TGTGCCAGCAGCCTGTCGTCACAGGTTGGGCAAGAGACCCAGTACTTC.

This sequence joins TRBV30 and TRBJ2-1, with D possibly called TRBD1 or TRBD2 (5 bases each). The CDR3 has 10 amino acids. Germline CDR1 reads GTSNPN; CDR2 reads SVGIG (reference sequence). Deletions cut 7 bases from V and 10 bases from J, with 11 bases between. The CDR3 DNA is TGTGCCTACGGGACCTACGAGCAGTTCTTC. This codes for CAYGTYEQFF.

This clonotype was seen ten or more times. The CDR3 protein is CASSLEGTYEQYF. As DNA, the CDR3 is TGTGCCAGCAGCTTAGAGGGGACCTACGAGCAGTACTTC. The J gene is TRBJ2-7, the V gene TRBV11-2; D not resolved. The V and J ends lost 0 bases and 2 bases respectively, with 5 bases between them. The CDR3 is made up of 13 amino acids. CDR1 and CDR2 from the germline V gene are SGHAT and FQNNGV.

This clonotype was counted between two and nine times. The V and J genes are TRBV28 and TRBJ2-1; TRBD2 agrees at 9 bases. CDR1 is MDHEN and CDR2 is SYDVKM in the germline V gene. V gave up 7 bases and J gave up 0 bases; unmatched junction bases: 4. CDR3 length: 15 residues. The CDR3 sequence is CASKGAGGSYNEQFF. The DNA of the CDR3 is TGTGCCAGCAAAGGAGCGGGAGGCTCCTACAATGAGCAGTTCTTC.

The chain joins TRBV28 to TRBJ2-7, with 15 positions matching TRBD2. Germline CDR1 MDHEN, CDR2 SYDVKM. CDR3 length: 16 residues. V lost 7 bases, J lost 4 bases, and 8 bases stayed unmatched. DNA of the CDR3: TGTGCCAGCACCCTACCGGGACTAGCGGGAGGTTACGAGCAGTACTTC. This translates into CASTLPGLAGGYEQYF.